A single sample is the source of the 14 T cell receptor beta chains below, sequenced in a study of T cell changes during pregnancy in multiple sclerosis (dated by TCRdb to between 2019 and 2020). The library was generated by the immunoSEQ multiplex PCR assay. Not all clones reach the TCRdb copy of this immuneACCESS table, which keeps in-frame sequences only. Checked studies attribute under half of the gap to unresolved V genes and leave the rest unexplained. Here the sample has 45,000 to 65,000 clones; around 93% occur a single time. The top ten clonotypes cover about 3.7% of the sample. This material consisted of peripheral blood, taken after pregnancy. The receptors shown here come from a female donor in good health, enrolled as a control in a pregnancy study.

The chain has TRBV6-5 and TRBJ1-6; TRBD1 might be the D (6 bases). The CDR3 is made up of 14 amino acids. Germline CDR1 MNHEY, CDR2 SVGAGI. Trimming removed 6 bases from V and 4 bases from J, with 10 bases in between. The CDR3 sequence is CASSIGQYNSPLHF. CDR3 DNA sequence: TGTGCCAGCAGCATTGGACAGTATAATTCACCCCTCCACTTT.

V gene TRBV2 combines with J gene TRBJ2-5; 9 bases align to TRBD1. This CDR3 spans 16 amino acids. The germline CDR1 and CDR2 sequences are SNHLY and FYNNEI. V trimming: 7 bases; J trimming: 4 bases; junction bases outside the gene matches: 13. The CDR3 DNA reads TGTGCCAGCACTTGGACCGGGACAGGGAGGGGAGAGACCCAGTACTTC. Translated: CASTWTGTGRGETQYF.

The V call is TRBV5-6, the J call TRBJ2-7; TRBD1 might be the D (6 bases). The CDR3 has 14 amino acids. Looked up from germline, CDR1 is SGHDT and CDR2 is YYEEEE. The V gene lost 1 base and the J gene lost 0 bases, with 8 bases spanning the gap. CDR3 region: CASSLLGASYEQYF. Written as DNA, the CDR3 is TGTGCCAGCAGCTTGTTGGGGGCCTCCTACGAGCAGTACTTC.

The gene calls are TRBV7-6 and TRBJ1-1, with TRBD1 matching over 9 bases. The CDR3 sequence is 16 residues long. The V and J ends lost 5 bases and 4 bases, in that order; junction bases with no gene match: 11. The germline gives CDR1 SGHVS, CDR2 FNYEAQ. The CDR3 sequence is CASSRYDRGLGTEAFF. The DNA of the CDR3 is TGTGCCAGCAGCCGATACGACAGGGGGTTAGGCACTGAAGCTTTCTTT.

The V and J genes are TRBV7-6 and TRBJ1-4; D is unresolved. CDR1 and CDR2 (germline): SGHVS, FNYEAQ. The CDR3 has 15 residues. V gave up 7 bases and J gave up 0 bases, with 12 bases separating them. CDR3 residues: CASKGRGTTNEKLFF. In DNA form, the CDR3 reads TGTGCCAGCAAGGGTCGGGGTACAACTAATGAAAAACTGTTTTTT. The full variable domain, rest sourced from reference TRBV7-6 and TRBJ1-4, is GAGVSQSPRYKVTKRGQDVALRCDPISGHVSLYWYRQALGQGPEFLTYFNYEAQQDKSGLPNDRFSAERPEGSISTLTIQRTEQRDSAMYRCASKGRGTTNEKLFFGSGTQLSVL.

The rearrangement links TRBV7-3 to TRBJ2-7, with a weak D call TRBD1 (6 bases). Germline lookup yields CDR1 SGHTA and CDR2 FQGTGA. This CDR3 comprises 14 residues. Trimming took 5 bases from V and 6 from J, leaving 17 bases between them. The CDR3, as DNA: TGTGCCAGCAGCCTCAGTGGGGGCGCGGTCGAGCAGTACTTC. The encoded protein is CASSLSGGAVEQYF.

This chain uses TRBV6-5 with TRBJ2-7; 8 nucleotides match TRBD2. Germline V gene sequence: CDR1 MNHEY, CDR2 SVGAGI. Trimming at V came to 4 bases and at J to 4 bases, leaving 3 bases not matched to a gene. The CDR3 has 13 amino acids. The CDR3 loop reads CASSFGTSYEQYF. The CDR3 bases are TGTGCCAGCAGTTTCGGGACTAGTTACGAGCAGTACTTC.

The genes are TRBV18 and TRBJ2-6, with TRBD1 as a possible D gene (5 bases). V was clipped by 6 bases and J by 2 bases, with 11 bases between them. Germline loops: CDR1 KGHSH, CDR2 LQKENI. There are 15 residues in the CDR3. CDR3 amino acids: CASSPPGTGANVLTF. CDR3 nucleotide sequence: TGTGCCAGCTCGCCCCCAGGGACTGGGGCCAACGTCCTGACTTTC. The variable domain in full, completed from reference TRBV18 and TRBJ2-6, reads NAGVMQNPRHLVRRRGQEARLRCSPMKGHSHVYWYRQLPEEGLKFMVYLQKENIIDESGMPKERFSAEFPKEGPSILRIQQVVRGDSAAYFCASSPPGTGANVLTFGAGSRLTVL.

This chain connects TRBV9 to TRBJ1-5; 12 bases fit TRBD1. Trimming removed 4 bases from V and 3 bases from J; junction bases left unmatched: 5. The CDR3 has 16 amino acids. Germline V lookup: CDR1 SGDLS, CDR2 YYNGEE. CDR3 sequence: CASSPGQGASNQPQHF. The CDR3 region has the DNA TGTGCCAGCAGCCCGGGACAGGGGGCCTCCAATCAGCCCCAGCATTTT.

The rearrangement uses TRBV9 and TRBJ1-5, with a weak D call TRBD1 (5 bases). Looked up from germline, CDR1 is SGDLS and CDR2 is YYNGEE. The CDR3 spans 15 residues. Between the trimmed V and J ends, which lost 0 bases and 1 base, there was a span of 8 bases. The CDR3 nucleotides read TGTGCCAGCAGCGTAGCGGCAGGGAGCAATCAGCCCCAGCATTTT. This codes for CASSVAAGSNQPQHF.

Concerning this clone: The junction departs from the called germline gene at one end, perhaps through a read error. Within the sample, other DNA sequences also encode this same CDR3. The chain combines TRBV9 with TRBJ1-3; D gene ambiguous. CDR1 is SGDLS and CDR2 is YYNGEE in the germline V gene. This CDR3 has 14 amino acids. The CDR3 reads CASSTEGSGNTIYF. The CDR3 bases are TGTGCCAGCAGCACTGAGGGCTCTGGGAACACCATATATTTT.

The chain combines TRBV27 with TRBJ2-4, with 8 bases matching TRBD2. The V gene end was trimmed by 5 bases and the J gene end by 7 bases; junction bases not matched to a gene: 7. Germline V lookup: CDR1 MNHEY, CDR2 SMNVEV (reference sequence). This CDR3 is 14 amino acids long. CDR3 region: CASSPVERENIQYF. CDR3 coding DNA: TGTGCCAGCAGTCCCGTCGAGCGGGAGAACATTCAGTACTTC.

This chain connects TRBV7-2 to TRBJ1-1, with 8 nucleotides matching TRBD1. V shed 3 bases and J 6 bases; nucleotides not matched to a gene: 9. CDR3 size: 15 residues. From germline, CDR1 is SGHTA and CDR2 FQGNSA. The DNA for the CDR3 is TGTGCCAGCAGCTTGATGGGCAGGGGGCTTTCTGAAGCTTTCTTT. This sequence encodes CASSLMGRGLSEAFF.

In this sample, this clone turned up once. This chain uses TRBV2 with TRBJ2-4; tentative D call: TRBD1 (5 bases). There are 17 residues in the CDR3. Trimming pared 2 bases from V and 1 base from J, leaving 15 bases between. CDR1 is SNHLY and CDR2 is FYNNEI in the germline V gene. The CDR3 loop reads CASSETTGLGAKNIQYF. CDR3 bases: TGTGCCAGCAGTGAAACTACAGGATTGGGGGCCAAAAACATTCAGTACTTC.